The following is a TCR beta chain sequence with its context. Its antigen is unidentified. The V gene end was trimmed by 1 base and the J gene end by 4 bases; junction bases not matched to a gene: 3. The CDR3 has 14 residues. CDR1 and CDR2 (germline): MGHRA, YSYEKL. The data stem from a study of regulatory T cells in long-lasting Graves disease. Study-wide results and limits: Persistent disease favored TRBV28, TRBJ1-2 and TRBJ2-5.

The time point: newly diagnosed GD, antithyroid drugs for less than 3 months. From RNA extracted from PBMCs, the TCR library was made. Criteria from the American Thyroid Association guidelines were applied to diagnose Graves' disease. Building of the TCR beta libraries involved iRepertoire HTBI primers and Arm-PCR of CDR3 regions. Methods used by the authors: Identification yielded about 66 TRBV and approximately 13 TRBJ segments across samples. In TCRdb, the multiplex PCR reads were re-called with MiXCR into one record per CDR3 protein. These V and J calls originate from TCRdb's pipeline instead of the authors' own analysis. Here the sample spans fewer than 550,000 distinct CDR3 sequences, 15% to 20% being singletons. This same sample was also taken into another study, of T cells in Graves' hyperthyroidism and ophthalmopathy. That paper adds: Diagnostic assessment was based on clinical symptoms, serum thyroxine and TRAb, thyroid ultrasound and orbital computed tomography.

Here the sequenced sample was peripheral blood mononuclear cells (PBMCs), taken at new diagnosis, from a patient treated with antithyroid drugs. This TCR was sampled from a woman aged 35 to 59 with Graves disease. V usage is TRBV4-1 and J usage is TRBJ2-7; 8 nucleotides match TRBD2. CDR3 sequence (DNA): TGCGCCAGCAGCCAAGTCGGGGGGGTGTACGAGCAGTACTTC. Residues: CASSQVGGVYEQYF.